This T cell receptor (beta chain) was identified in a study of T-cell reconstitution after alpha-beta-depleted transplantation in children. With V trimmed by 2 bases and J by 7 bases, 6 bases remained unmatched. CDR1 SGDLS and CDR2 YYNGEE come from the germline V gene. This CDR3 comprises 15 residues. Preparation of the TCRbeta library involved a method that used unique molecular identifiers. MiXCR was run by TCRdb on the PCR reads, yielding one entry per CDR3 protein. The sample lists some 520,000 distinct CDR3 sequences, approximately 30% occurring once. This clonotype was seen a handful of times. The material was PBMCs from the stem cell graft donor, obtained from the stem cell graft. This chain joins TRBV9 and TRBJ2-1; TRBD2 matches at 10 bases. This TCR was recovered from a human donor who donated a stem cell graft to a child with aplastic anemia. The CDR3: CASSVQAGGGNEQFF. The CDR3, as DNA: TGTGCCAGCAGCGTTCAAGCGGGAGGGGGTAATGAGCAGTTCTTC.